A selection of T cell receptor beta chains follows, all from one sample in a study of blood T cell repertoires in COVID-19. Libraries were prepared by immunoSEQ multiplex PCR; TCRdb keeps only in-frame clonotypes and omits some of them. In the table there are more than 400,000 clones, less than 95% of which are singletons. Sequenced material: PBMCs or T cells enriched from blood (not recorded which). These receptors all stem from a man between 18 and 29 years old who had recovered from COVID-19. Each CDR3 is given with its conserved first and last residue. A D gene is named only where the DNA matches it firmly. The size entry is marked missing in some rows and otherwise reads once, few, many or a size class.

cdr3_nt cdr3_aa j_call d_call clone_size v_call
TGCAGTGCTAGTTCGGGAAGTAATGAAAAACTGTTTTTT CSASSGSNEKLFF TRBJ1-4 NA NA TRBV20-1
TGTGCCAGCAGTGAAAGACGGGAAAACACCATATATTTT CASSERRENTIYF TRBJ1-3 NA NA TRBV6-1
TGTGCCAGCAGCTTGGGAGGAACACTAGCGGCCGGGGGGCAGTACTTC CASSLGGTLAAGGQYF TRBJ2-7 TRBD2 once TRBV5-4
TGCGCCAGCAGCTTACAGGGGAGGAATGATCCCCAGCATTTT CASSLQGRNDPQHF TRBJ1-5 TRBD1 NA TRBV5-1
TGCAGCGTTTCGGGGAGGGCGGGTGGAAACACCATATATTTT CSVSGRAGGNTIYF TRBJ1-3 NA NA TRBV29-1
TGTGCCAGCAGTTCTGGAGTCTCTGGAAACACCATATATTTT CASSSGVSGNTIYF TRBJ1-3 NA NA TRBV6-5
TGCGCCAGCAGCCCGGGGACTAGCGGGAGGGCCACAGATACGCAGTATTTT CASSPGTSGRATDTQYF TRBJ2-3 TRBD2 NA TRBV5-1
TGTGCCAGCAGCTCGGGACTAGCGGGAGGCGAGCAGTACTTC CASSSGLAGGEQYF TRBJ2-7 TRBD2 NA TRBV7-3
TGTGCCAGCAGCGACAGGCCGTGGGTTGACTACGAGCAGTACTTC CASSDRPWVDYEQYF TRBJ2-7 NA once TRBV13
TGTGCCAGCAGTTTAAAAGTAGGCGGTAAGGGCTACACCTTC CASSLKVGGKGYTF TRBJ1-2 NA NA TRBV27
TGTGCCAGCAGACCAACCGGGACTCCGGGCCCAGAGACCCAGTACTTC CASRPTGTPGPETQYF TRBJ2-5 NA NA TRBV27
TGTGCCAGCAGCTTATGGGACATCATCTCCTACAATGAGCAGTTCTTC CASSLWDIISYNEQFF TRBJ2-1 NA few TRBV7-9
TGTGCCACCAGTGATTTCAGGGCTGGGGCCAACGTCCTGACTTTC CATSDFRAGANVLTF TRBJ2-6 NA NA TRBV24-1
TGTGCCAGCTCACAAATGACTAGCGTACACACCGGGGAGCTGTTTTTT CASSQMTSVHTGELFF TRBJ2-2 TRBD2 NA TRBV18
TGTGCGGCGACGGCGGGAGTCGGCGATGAGCAGTTCTTC CAATAGVGDEQFF TRBJ2-1 TRBD2 NA TRBV30
TGCGCCAGCAGCTTGGGTGCGGGGTTAAACGGTGAGCAGTTCTTC CASSLGAGLNGEQFF TRBJ2-1 NA NA TRBV5-1
TGTGCTAGTGGTTTGGTAGGAGTCAGCCTAGAAGCTTTCTTT CASGLVGVSLEAFF TRBJ1-1 NA NA TRBV12-5
TGTGCCAGCAGCTTGGGAGGACAGGGGTTTGAAGCTTTCTTT CASSLGGQGFEAFF TRBJ1-1 TRBD1 NA TRBV5-4
TGTGCCAGCAGCCGACAGGGGGCCGATAATTCACCCCTCCACTTT CASSRQGADNSPLHF TRBJ1-6 TRBD1 NA TRBV3-1/TRBV3-2
TGTGCCAGCAGCCCTACTGGCTCAGGGGCTCTTGGCTACACCTTC CASSPTGSGALGYTF TRBJ1-2 NA NA TRBV3-1/TRBV3-2
TGTGCCAGCAGTGGAGGGACAGGGACCTTTAGCAATCAGCCCCAGCATTTT CASSGGTGTFSNQPQHF TRBJ1-5 TRBD1 NA TRBV6-1
TGTGCCAGCAAGGTGGCGACAGGGTTCAATTCACCCCTCCACTTT CASKVATGFNSPLHF TRBJ1-6 TRBD1 NA TRBV28
TGTGCCAGCAGCCCACGCCGGAGGGATAATGAAAAACTGTTTTTT CASSPRRRDNEKLFF TRBJ1-4 NA NA TRBV7-6